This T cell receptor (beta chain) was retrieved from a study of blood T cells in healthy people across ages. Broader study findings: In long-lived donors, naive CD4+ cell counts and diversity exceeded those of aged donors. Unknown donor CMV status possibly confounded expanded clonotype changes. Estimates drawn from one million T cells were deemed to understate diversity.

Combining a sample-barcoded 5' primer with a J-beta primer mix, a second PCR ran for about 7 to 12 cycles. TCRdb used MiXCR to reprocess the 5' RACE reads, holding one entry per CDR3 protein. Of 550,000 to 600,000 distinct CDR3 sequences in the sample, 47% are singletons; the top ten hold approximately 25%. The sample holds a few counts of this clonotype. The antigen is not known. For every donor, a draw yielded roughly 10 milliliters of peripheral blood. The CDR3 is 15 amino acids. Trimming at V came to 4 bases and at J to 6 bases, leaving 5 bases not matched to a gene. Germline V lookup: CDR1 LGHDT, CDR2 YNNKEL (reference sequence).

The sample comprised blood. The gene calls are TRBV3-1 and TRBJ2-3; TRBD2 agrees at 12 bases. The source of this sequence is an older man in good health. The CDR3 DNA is TGTGCCAGCAGCCCACGGACTAGCGGGGATGATACGCAGTATTTT. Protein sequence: CASSPRTSGDDTQYF.